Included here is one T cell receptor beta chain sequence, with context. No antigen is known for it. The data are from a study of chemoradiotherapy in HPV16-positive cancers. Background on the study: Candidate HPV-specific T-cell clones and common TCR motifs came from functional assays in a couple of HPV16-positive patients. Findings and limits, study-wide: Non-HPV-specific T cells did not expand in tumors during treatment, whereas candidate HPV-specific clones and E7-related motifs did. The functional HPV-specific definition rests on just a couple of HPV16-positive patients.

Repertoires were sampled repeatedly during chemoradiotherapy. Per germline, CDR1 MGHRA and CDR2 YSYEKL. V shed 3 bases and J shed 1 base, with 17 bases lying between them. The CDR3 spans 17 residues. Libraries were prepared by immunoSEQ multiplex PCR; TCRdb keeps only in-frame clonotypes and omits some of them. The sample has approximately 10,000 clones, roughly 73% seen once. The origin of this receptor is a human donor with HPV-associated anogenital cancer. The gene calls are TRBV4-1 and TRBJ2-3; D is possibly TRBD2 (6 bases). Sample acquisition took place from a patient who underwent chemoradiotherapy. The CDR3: CASSQLSPSAGTDTQYF. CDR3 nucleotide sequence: TGCGCCAGCAGCCAGCTAAGCCCTAGCGCGGGCACAGATACGCAGTATTTT.